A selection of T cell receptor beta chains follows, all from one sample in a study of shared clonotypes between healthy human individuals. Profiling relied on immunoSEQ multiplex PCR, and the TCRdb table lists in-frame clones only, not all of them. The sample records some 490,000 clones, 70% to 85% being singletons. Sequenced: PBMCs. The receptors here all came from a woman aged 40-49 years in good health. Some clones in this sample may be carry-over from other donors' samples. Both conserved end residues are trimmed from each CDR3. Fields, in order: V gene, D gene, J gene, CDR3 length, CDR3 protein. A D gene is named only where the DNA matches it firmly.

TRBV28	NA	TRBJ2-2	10	ASRDNTGELF
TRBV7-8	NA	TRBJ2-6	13	ASSLARSGANVLT
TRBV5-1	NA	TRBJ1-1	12	ASSPALLNTEAF
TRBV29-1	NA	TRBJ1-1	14	SVAGHRTPMNTEAF
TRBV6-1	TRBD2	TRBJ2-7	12	ASRLAGGPDEQY
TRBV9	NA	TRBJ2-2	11	ASGRSNTGELF
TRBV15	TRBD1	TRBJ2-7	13	ATSYPGTGIYEQY
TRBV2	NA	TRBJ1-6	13	AIYRDGVGNSPLH
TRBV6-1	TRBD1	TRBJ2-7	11	ASMGTGTYEQY
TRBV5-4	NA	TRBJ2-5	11	ASSLYNGETQY
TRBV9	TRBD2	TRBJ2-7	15	ASSASGTSGPFNEQY
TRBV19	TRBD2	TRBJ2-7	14	ASSLFGLAGSYEQY
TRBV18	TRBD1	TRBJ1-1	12	ASSPEGTGDGAF
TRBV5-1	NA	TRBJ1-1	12	ASSPDARGTEAF
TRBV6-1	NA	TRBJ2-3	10	ASRDSTDTQY
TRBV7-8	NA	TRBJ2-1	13	ASSLTGGDYNEQF
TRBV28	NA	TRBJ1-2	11	ASSLGHNYGYT
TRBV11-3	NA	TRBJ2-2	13	ASSLGGTSGGELF
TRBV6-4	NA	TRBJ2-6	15	ASSGGGSGSGANVLT
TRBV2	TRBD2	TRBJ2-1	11	ASAKREGNEQF
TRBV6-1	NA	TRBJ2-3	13	ASRRDFRGTDTQY
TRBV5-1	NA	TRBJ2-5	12	ASSFLGLQETQY
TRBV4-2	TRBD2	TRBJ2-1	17	ASTLRGGSGRAFYNEQF
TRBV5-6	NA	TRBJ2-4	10	ASNPQGGIQY
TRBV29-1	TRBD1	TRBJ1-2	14	SATRGTGQGNYGYT
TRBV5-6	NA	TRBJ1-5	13	ASSRTEYSNQPQH
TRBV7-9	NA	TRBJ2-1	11	ASGRPTFNEQF
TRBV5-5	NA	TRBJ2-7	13	ASSLGTARLYEQY
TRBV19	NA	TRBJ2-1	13	ASSDPRGGLHEQF
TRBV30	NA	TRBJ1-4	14	AWSVAAHATNEKLF
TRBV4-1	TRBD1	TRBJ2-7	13	ASSTRTGLGYEQY
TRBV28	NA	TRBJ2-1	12	ASSLGLPVNEQF
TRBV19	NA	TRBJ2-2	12	ASSIGADTGELF
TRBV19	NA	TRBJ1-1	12	ASRIQGGNTEAF